This paragraph covers one T cell receptor beta chain sequence. Its antigen is unknown. J was trimmed by 7 bases and V by 11 bases; bases with no gene match: 15. CDR3 size: 14 residues. Germline CDR1 reads SNHLY; CDR2 reads FYNNEI. The record originates from a study of cytomegalovirus exposure and HLA in healthy donors. Broader study findings: Most observed TCR sequences were rare, whereas some public TCRs were detected in many donors.

13 Jbeta primers and 60 Vbeta primers were used for the PCR. The assay was immunoSEQ multiplex PCR, and TCRdb's table has in-frame clones only and misses some. The sample shows 150,000 to 200,000 clones, approximately 80% of them seen only once. The rearrangement joins TRBV2 to TRBJ2-7; 9 nucleotides agree with TRBD1. What was sequenced was PBMCs. This receptor was identified in a woman aged 30 to 39 in good health and CMV-seropositive. This CDR3 is CASGTGRERGEQYF. CDR3 DNA: TGTGCCTCTGGGACAGGGAGGGAGAGAGGGGAGCAGTACTTC.